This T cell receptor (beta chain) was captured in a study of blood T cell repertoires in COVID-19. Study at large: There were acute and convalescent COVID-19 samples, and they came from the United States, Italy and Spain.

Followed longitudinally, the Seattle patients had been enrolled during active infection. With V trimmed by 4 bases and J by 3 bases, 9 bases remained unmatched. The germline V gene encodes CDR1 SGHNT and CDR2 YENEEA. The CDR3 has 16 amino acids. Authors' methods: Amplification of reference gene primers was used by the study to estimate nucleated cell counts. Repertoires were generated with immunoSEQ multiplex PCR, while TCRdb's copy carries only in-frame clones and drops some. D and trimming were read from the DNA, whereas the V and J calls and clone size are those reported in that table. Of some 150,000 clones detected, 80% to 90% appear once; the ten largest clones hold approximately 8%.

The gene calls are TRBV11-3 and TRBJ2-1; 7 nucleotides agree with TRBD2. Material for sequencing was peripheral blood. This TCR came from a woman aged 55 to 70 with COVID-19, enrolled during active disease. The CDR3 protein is CASSSRGSGGYNEQFF. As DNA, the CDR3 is TGTGCCAGCAGCTCGCGGGGGTCGGGCGGCTACAATGAGCAGTTCTTC. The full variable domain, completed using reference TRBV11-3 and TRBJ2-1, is EAGVVQSPRYKIIEKKQPVAFWCNPISGHNTLYWYLQNLGQGPELLIRYENEEAVDDSQLPKDRFSAERLKGVDSTLKIQPAELGDSAVYLCASSSRGSGGYNEQFFGPGTRLTVL.